These T cell receptor beta chains were read from a single sample in a study of blood T cell repertoires in COVID-19. The data were produced by immunoSEQ multiplex PCR, yet TCRdb's version contains in-frame clones alone and is incomplete. The data contain 75,000 to 90,000 clones, less than 95% of them singletons. The sequenced sample consisted of peripheral blood. The receptor set was obtained from a woman in her fifties or sixties in a cohort sampled during active COVID-19. CDR3s include the opening cysteine and the closing phenylalanine or tryptophan. D genes are given only for firm matches. Only some rows state a clone size, as once, few, many or a class for expanded clones.

>TRBV6-5|TRBJ1-4|.|.
CASTATGGSNEKLFF
TGTGCCAGCACCGCGACAGGCGGGTCTAATGAAAAACTGTTTTTT
>TRBV7-7|TRBJ2-7|.|.
CASSLTGNSYEQYF
TGTGCTAGCAGCTTAACGGGGAACTCCTACGAGCAGTACTTC
>TRBV6-4|TRBJ1-2|.|.
CASSDLLQEKMNGYTF
TGTGCCAGCAGTGACCTCCTCCAGGAAAAGATGAATGGCTACACCTTC
>TRBV5-1|TRBJ1-1|.|.
CASSPRQVNTEAFF
TGCGCCAGCAGTCCAAGACAGGTCAACACTGAAGCTTTCTTT
>TRBV11-3|TRBJ2-2|once|.
CASSQGGLDTGELFF
TGTGCCAGCAGCCAAGGGGGTTTGGACACCGGGGAGCTGTTTTTT
>TRBV5-6|TRBJ2-3|.|.
CASSLGTWPDTQYF
TGTGCCAGCAGCTTGGGTACCTGGCCAGATACGCAGTATTTT
>TRBV14|TRBJ2-1|.|.
CASSPRPGEQFF
TGTGCCAGCAGCCCCCGTCCAGGTGAGCAGTTCTTC
>TRBV28|TRBJ2-7|.|.
CASSLTRDSFYEQYF
TGTGCCAGCAGTTTAACCCGGGACTCCTTCTACGAGCAGTACTTC
>TRBV20-1|TRBJ1-2|.|.
CSANLGSGYTF
TGCAGTGCTAACTTAGGGAGTGGCTACACCTTC
>TRBV7-9|TRBJ2-5|.|TRBD1
CASSLGQGTLGQETQYF
TGTGCCAGCAGCTTGGGACAGGGGACGTTGGGACAAGAGACCCAGTACTTC
>TRBV27|TRBJ1-2|.|.
CASSLSPVGGRVYGYTF
TGTGCCAGCAGTTTATCCCCGGTGGGGGGGCGCGTCTATGGCTACACCTTC
>TRBV28|TRBJ1-1|.|.
CASEFPGGTEAFF
TGTGCCAGCGAGTTCCCGGGGGGCACTGAAGCTTTCTTT
>TRBV19|TRBJ1-1|.|.
CASSLVGLALLNTEAFF
TGTGCCAGTAGTCTTGTTGGGCTTGCACTGCTGAACACTGAAGCTTTCTTT
>TRBV4-1|TRBJ1-2|.|.
CASSQQRQSYGYTF
TGCGCCAGCAGCCAACAGAGACAGTCCTATGGCTACACCTTC
>TRBV4-1|TRBJ2-2|.|TRBD2
CASSPSAGGNTGELFF
TGCGCCAGCAGCCCTAGCGCGGGAGGGAATACCGGGGAGCTGTTTTTT
>TRBV28|TRBJ1-2|.|TRBD1
CASSSTHGQGAGYGYTF
TGTGCCAGCAGTTCTACCCACGGACAGGGGGCGGGCTATGGCTACACCTTC
>TRBV18|TRBJ1-3|.|TRBD1
CVSGGTSGNTIYF
TGTGTATCAGGGGGAACTTCTGGAAACACCATATATTTT
>TRBV27|TRBJ2-1|.|TRBD1
CASSPIDRGRNEQFF
TGTGCCAGCAGTCCGATAGACAGGGGAAGGAATGAGCAGTTCTTC
>TRBV19|TRBJ2-7|few|.
CASRQGWSDEQYF
TGTGCCAGTAGGCAGGGTTGGTCGGACGAGCAGTACTTC
>TRBV5-1|TRBJ1-3|.|TRBD1
CASSRDRNSGNTIYF
TGCGCCAGCAGCCGGGACAGAAACTCTGGAAACACCATATATTTT
>TRBV6-5|TRBJ2-3|.|.
CATSQGIHTDTQYF
TGTGCCACGTCCCAGGGTATACATACAGATACGCAGTATTTT
>TRBV3-1/TRBV3-2|TRBJ1-1|once|.
CASSQDKNTEAFF
TGTGCCAGCAGCCAAGATAAGAACACTGAAGCTTTCTTT
>TRBV5-4|TRBJ2-3|.|.
CASSWGLVSTDTQYF
TGTGCCAGCAGCTGGGGGCTAGTCAGCACAGATACGCAGTATTTT
>TRBV9|TRBJ2-1|.|TRBD2
CASSSYGTSGRKGEQFF
TGTGCCAGCAGCTCATACGGGACTAGCGGGAGGAAGGGTGAGCAGTTCTTC
>TRBV7-9|TRBJ2-3|.|.
CASNVGQGGRADTQYF
TGTGCCAGCAACGTAGGACAGGGAGGGCGAGCAGATACGCAGTATTTT
>TRBV19|TRBJ2-2|.|TRBD1
CASSGPGQGRGGELFF
TGTGCCAGTAGTGGACCGGGACAGGGGAGGGGCGGGGAGCTGTTTTTT
>TRBV2|TRBJ1-2|.|TRBD1
CAIRTGGYGYTF
TGTGCCATCCGGACAGGGGGCTATGGCTACACCTTC
>TRBV29-1|TRBJ2-5|once|TRBD1
CSVGQGAGETQYF
TGCAGCGTTGGACAGGGGGCAGGGGAGACCCAGTACTTC
>TRBV9|TRBJ2-3|.|.
CASSVRIAAGTDTQYF
TGTGCCAGCAGCGTAAGAATAGCGGCCGGAACAGATACGCAGTATTTT
>TRBV5-5|TRBJ2-3|.|TRBD1
CASSFGPGQGGDTQYF
TGTGCCAGCAGCTTTGGCCCGGGACAGGGGGGCGATACGCAGTATTTT
>TRBV19|TRBJ2-3|.|.
CASSIRVSSTDTQYF
TGTGCCAGTAGTATAAGAGTTTCTAGCACAGATACGCAGTATTTT
>TRBV5-4|TRBJ2-5|.|TRBD2
CASSLRLAGQETQYF
TGTGCCAGCAGCTTGAGGCTAGCGGGACAAGAGACCCAGTACTTC
>TRBV2|TRBJ1-2|once|.
CASSYEGGHPLEGAEGYTF
TGTGCCAGCAGTTACGAGGGAGGCCACCCTCTAGAAGGGGCCGAAGGCTACACCTTC
>TRBV25-1|TRBJ2-1|.|TRBD2
CASSGFSGRVSNEQFF
TGTGCCAGCAGCGGGTTTTCCGGGAGGGTCTCGAATGAGCAGTTCTTC
>TRBV30|TRBJ1-1|once|.
CAWSVLAGVPNTEAFF
TGTGCCTGGAGTGTACTCGCCGGGGTACCTAACACTGAAGCTTTCTTT
>TRBV5-1|TRBJ2-7|.|TRBD2
CASSPAGDPYEQYF
TGCGCCAGCAGCCCCGCGGGGGACCCCTACGAGCAGTACTTC
>TRBV29-1|TRBJ2-3|.|.
CSVPRRQDTQYF
TGCAGCGTTCCAAGGCGGCAAGATACGCAGTATTTT
>TRBV25-1|TRBJ2-1|.|TRBD2
CASSESLAGGPGNEQFF
TGTGCCAGCAGTGAATCGCTTGCGGGAGGGCCAGGCAATGAGCAGTTCTTC
>TRBV29-1|TRBJ2-2|.|.
CSVAQGLPAGELFF
TGCAGCGTCGCCCAGGGGCTACCAGCCGGGGAGCTGTTTTTT
>TRBV11-3|TRBJ1-1|.|TRBD1
CASSPRDSDEAFF
TGTGCCAGCAGCCCCCGGGACAGTGATGAAGCTTTCTTT
>TRBV14|TRBJ2-1|.|TRBD2
CASSPGGTQFF
TGTGCCAGCAGCCCGGGAGGGACGCAGTTCTTC
>TRBV15|TRBJ1-1|.|.
CATSRGGEGNTEAFF
TGTGCCACCAGCAGAGGTGGAGAGGGGAACACTGAAGCTTTCTTT